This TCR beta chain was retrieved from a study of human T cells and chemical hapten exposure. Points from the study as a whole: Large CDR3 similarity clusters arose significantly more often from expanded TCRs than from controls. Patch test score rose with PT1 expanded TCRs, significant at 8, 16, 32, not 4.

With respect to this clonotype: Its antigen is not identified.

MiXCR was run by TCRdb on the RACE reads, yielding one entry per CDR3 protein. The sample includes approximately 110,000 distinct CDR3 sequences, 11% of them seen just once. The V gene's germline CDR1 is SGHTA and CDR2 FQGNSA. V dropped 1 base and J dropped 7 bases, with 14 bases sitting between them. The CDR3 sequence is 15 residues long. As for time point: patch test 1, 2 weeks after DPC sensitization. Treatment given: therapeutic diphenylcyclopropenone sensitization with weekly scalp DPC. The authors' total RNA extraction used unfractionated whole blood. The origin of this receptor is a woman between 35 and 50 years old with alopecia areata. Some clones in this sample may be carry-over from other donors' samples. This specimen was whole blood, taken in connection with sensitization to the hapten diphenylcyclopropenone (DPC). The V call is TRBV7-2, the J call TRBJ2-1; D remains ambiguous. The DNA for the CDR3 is TGTGCCAGCAGCTTAGGCCAGGATCCACAGAATGAGCAGTTCTTC. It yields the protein CASSLGQDPQNEQFF. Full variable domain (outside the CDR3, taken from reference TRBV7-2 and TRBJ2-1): GAGVSQSPSNKVTEKGKDVELRCDPISGHTALYWYRQSLGQGLEFLIYFQGNSAPDKSGLPSDRFSAERTGGSVSTLTIQRTQQEDSAVYLCASSLGQDPQNEQFFGPGTRLTVL.